The clone carrying this TCR beta chain has ten or more counts. As yet, its antigen is unknown. This specimen comes from a study of T cells in Graves' hyperthyroidism and ophthalmopathy. Study at large: Before treatment of any kind, peripheral blood was taken at initial diagnosis.

The CDR3 is made up of 18 amino acids. Deletions cut 2 bases from V and 0 bases from J, with 17 bases between. In germline, CDR1 is LGHNT, CDR2 FRNRAP. The CDR3 regions of TCR beta were amplified from RNA transcripts. The study used the HTBI primer set for a first-round RT-PCR of the TCR CDR3. TCRdb passed the multiplex PCR reads through MiXCR, listing each CDR3 protein once. The sample consists of about 180,000 distinct CDR3 sequences, approximately 17% of them appearing once. General study points: Ophthalmopathy was model-predicted a median around 6.1 months pre-onset. Through a model of 13 V-J features, ophthalmopathy was separated from stable hyperthyroidism.

The receptor was derived from a woman in her forties or fifties with Graves' hyperthyroidism. Sequencing was performed on blood. This chain joins TRBV12-5 and TRBJ1-3; tentatively, D is TRBD1 (5 bases). CDR3 bases: TGTGCTAGTGGTTTGCCGTCGACAGACTCCCACTCTGGAAACACCATATATTTT. It codes for CASGLPSTDSHSGNTIYF. Full variable domain (missing parts from reference TRBV12-5 and TRBJ1-3): DARVTQTPRHKVTEMGQEVTMRCQPILGHNTVFWYRQTMMQGLELLAYFRNRAPLDDSGMPKDRFSAEMPDATLATLKIQPSEPRDSAVYFCASGLPSTDSHSGNTIYFGEGSWLTVV.